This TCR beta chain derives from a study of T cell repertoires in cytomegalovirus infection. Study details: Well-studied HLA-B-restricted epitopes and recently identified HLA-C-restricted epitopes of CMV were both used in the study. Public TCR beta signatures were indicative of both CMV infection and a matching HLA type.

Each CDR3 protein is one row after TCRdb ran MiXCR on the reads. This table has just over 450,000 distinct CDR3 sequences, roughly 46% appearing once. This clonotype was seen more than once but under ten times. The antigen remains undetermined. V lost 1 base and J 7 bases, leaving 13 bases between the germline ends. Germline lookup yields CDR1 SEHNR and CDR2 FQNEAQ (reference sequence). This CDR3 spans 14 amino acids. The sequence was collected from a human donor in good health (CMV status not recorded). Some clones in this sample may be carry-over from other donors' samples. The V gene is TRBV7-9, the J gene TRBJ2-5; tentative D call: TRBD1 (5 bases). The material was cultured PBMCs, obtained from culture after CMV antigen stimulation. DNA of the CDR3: TGTGCCAGCAGCTTAGTGGGCAGGGCGGCGACCCAGTACTTC. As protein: CASSLVGRAATQYF. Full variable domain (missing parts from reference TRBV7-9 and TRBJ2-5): DTGVSQNPRHKITKRGQNVTFRCDPISEHNRLYWYRQTLGQGPEFLTYFQNEAQLEKSRLLSDRFSAERPKGSFSTLEIQRTEQGDSAMYLCASSLVGRAATQYFGPGTRLLVL.